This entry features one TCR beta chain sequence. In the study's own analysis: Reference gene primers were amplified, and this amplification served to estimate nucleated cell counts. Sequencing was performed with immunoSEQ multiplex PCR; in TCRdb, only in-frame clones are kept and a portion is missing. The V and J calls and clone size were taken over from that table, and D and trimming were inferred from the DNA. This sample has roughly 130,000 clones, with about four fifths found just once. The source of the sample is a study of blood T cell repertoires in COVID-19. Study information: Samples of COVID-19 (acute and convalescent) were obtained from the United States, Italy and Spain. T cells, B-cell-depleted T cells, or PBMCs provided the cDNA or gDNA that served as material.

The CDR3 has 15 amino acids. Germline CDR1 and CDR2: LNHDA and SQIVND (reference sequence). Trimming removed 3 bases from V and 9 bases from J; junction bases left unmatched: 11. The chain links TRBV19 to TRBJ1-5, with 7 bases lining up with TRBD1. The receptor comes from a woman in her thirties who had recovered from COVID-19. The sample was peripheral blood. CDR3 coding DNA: TGTGCCAGTAGTATTTCTTGGGACAGCTATCTGCCCCAGCATTTT. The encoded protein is CASSISWDSYLPQHF. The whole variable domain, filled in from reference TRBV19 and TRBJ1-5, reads DGGITQSPKYLFRKEGQNVTLSCEQNLNHDAMYWYRQDPGQGLRLIYYSQIVNDFQKGDIAEGYSVSREKKESFPLTVTSAQKNPTAFYLCASSISWDSYLPQHFGDGTRLSIL.